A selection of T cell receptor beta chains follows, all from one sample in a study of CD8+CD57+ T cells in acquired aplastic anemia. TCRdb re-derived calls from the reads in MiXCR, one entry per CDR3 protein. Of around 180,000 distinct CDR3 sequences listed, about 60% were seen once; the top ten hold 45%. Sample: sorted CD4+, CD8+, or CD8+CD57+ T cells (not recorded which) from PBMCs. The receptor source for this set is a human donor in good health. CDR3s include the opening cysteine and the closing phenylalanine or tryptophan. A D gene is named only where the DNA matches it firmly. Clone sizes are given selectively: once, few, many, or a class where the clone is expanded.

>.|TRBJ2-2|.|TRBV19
CASRSGSNTGELFF
TGTGCCAGTAGGTCTGGGTCGAACACCGGGGAGCTGTTTTTT
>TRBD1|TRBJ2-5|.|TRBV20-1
CSTIPGGRETQYF
TGCAGTACCATTCCAGGGGGCAGGGAGACCCAGTACTTC
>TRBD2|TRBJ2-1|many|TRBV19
CASSITSGYNEQFF
TGTGCCAGTAGTATTACTAGCGGTTACAATGAGCAGTTCTTC
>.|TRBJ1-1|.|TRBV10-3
CAISTGQGGGTSEAFF
TGTGCCATCAGTACCGGCCAAGGGGGGGGGACGTCTGAAGCTTTCTTT
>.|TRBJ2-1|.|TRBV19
CASRPQGSSYNEQFF
TGTGCCAGTAGACCACAGGGCAGCTCCTACAATGAGCAGTTCTTC
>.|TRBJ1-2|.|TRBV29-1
CSVGREGGYTF
TGCAGCGTTGGCCGGGAAGGAGGCTACACCTTC
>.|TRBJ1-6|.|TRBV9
CASVGENSPLHF
TGTGCCAGTGTGGGTGAGAATTCACCCCTCCACTTT
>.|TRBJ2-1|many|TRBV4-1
CASSQALGAGEQFF
TGCGCCAGCAGCCAAGCTTTGGGGGCGGGTGAGCAGTTCTTC
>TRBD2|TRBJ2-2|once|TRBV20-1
CSARSGAGELFF
TGCAGTGCTAGAAGCGGGGCCGGGGAGCTGTTTTTT
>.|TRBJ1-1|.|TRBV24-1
CATSDRAGENTEAFF
TGTGCCACCAGTGATCGGGCAGGGGAAAACACTGAAGCTTTCTTT
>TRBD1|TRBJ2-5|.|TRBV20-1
CSAPGQAAQYF
TGCAGTGCTCCCGGACAGGCAGCCCAGTACTTC
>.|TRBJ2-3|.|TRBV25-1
CASSGLFDTQYF
TGTGCCAGCAGTGGGTTGTTCGATACGCAGTATTTT
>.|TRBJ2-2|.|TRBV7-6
CASSLEGGGGSVGELFF
TGTGCCAGCAGCTTAGAGGGAGGAGGGGGCTCGGTCGGGGAGCTGTTTTTT
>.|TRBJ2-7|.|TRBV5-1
CASSLAEVGHEQYF
TGCGCCAGCAGCTTGGCGGAGGTAGGGCACGAGCAGTACTTC
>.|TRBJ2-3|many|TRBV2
CASYDWRCTDTQYF
TGTGCCAGCTACGACTGGCGGTGCACAGATACGCAGTATTTT
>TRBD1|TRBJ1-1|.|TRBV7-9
CASSLTGDTEAFF
TGTGCCAGCAGCTTAACAGGGGACACTGAAGCTTTCTTT
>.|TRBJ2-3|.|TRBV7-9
CASSLGISSTDTQYF
TGTGCCAGCAGCTTAGGTATCTCTAGCACAGATACGCAGTATTTT
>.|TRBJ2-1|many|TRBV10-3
CAISEDRGNEQFF
TGTGCCATCAGTGAAGATCGGGGCAATGAGCAGTTCTTC
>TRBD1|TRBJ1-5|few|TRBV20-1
CSATGTGDGNQPQHF
TGCAGTGCTACCGGGACAGGGGATGGAAATCAGCCCCAGCATTTT
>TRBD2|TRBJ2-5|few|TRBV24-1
CATSGVAGGPETQYF
TGTGCCACCAGTGGGGTAGCGGGAGGGCCGGAGACCCAGTACTTC
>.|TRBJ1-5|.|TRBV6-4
CASSDGAGLHQPQHF
TGTGCCAGCAGTGACGGGGCAGGTCTCCATCAGCCCCAGCATTTT
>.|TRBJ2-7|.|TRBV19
CASSIVEGAIYEQYF
TGTGCCAGTAGTATAGTTGAGGGAGCGATCTACGAGCAGTACTTC
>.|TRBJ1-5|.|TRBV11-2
CASSLRGSYQPQHF
TGTGCCAGCAGCTTACGCGGGTCTTATCAGCCCCAGCATTTT
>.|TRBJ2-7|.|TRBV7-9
CASGQLGHNEQYF
TGTGCCAGCGGACAGTTGGGTCACAACGAGCAGTACTTC